These 26 T cell receptor beta chains came from one sample sequenced in a study of Tregs in tolerant kidney transplant recipients. Recipients received nonmyeloablative bone marrow transplants from related graft donors, with transient mixed chimerism. The repertoire was sequenced with immunoSEQ multiplex PCR; TCRdb's copy has only in-frame clones and lacks some. Counted here are approximately 20,000 clones, 81% occurring once; the ten biggest clones make up 25%. Sequenced material: CD8+ T cells from blood (PBMCs), taken 6 months after the transplant. These receptors came from a human patient who received a combined kidney and bone marrow transplant. T cells may partly derive from the graft donor.

As to this clone: The junction departs from the called germline gene at one end, perhaps through a read error. V and J are TRBV19 and TRBJ2-1, with a weak D call TRBD2 (6 bases). The CDR3 is 13 amino acids. Germline-derived CDR1 and CDR2 are LNHDA and SQIVND (reference sequence). Here the CDR3 DNA reads TGTGCTAGTACGGGGCAGGCTAGCGATGAGCAGTTCTTC. This sequence encodes CASTGQASDEQFF.

This clone was found a few times. This chain joins TRBV29-1 and TRBJ1-1; perhaps TRBD1 as D (5 bases). The CDR3 extends over 13 amino acids. Germline V gives CDR1 SQVTM, CDR2 ANQGSEA. V was clipped by 7 bases and J by 3 bases, with 15 bases between them. The CDR3 DNA reads TGCAGCGGCACAGGAATTCCGGACACTGAAGCTTTCTTT. It translates to CSGTGIPDTEAFF.

This clone came up a few times. The rearrangement links TRBV7-9 to TRBJ2-7, with D perhaps matching TRBD1 (6 bases). The CDR3 sequence is 13 residues long. Germline V gene data show CDR1 as SEHNR and CDR2 as FQNEAQ (reference sequence). Between the trimmed V and J ends, which lost 5 bases and 3 bases, there was a span of 11 bases. CDR3 coding DNA: TGTGCCAGCAGCAGGACAGTTGACTACGAGCAGTACTTC. Encoded protein: CASSRTVDYEQYF. The variable domain in full, completed from reference TRBV7-9 and TRBJ2-7, reads DTGVSQNPRHKITKRGQNVTFRCDPISEHNRLYWYRQTLGQGPEFLTYFQNEAQLEKSRLLSDRFSAERPKGSFSTLEIQRTEQGDSAMYLCASSRTVDYEQYFGPGTRLTVT.

The rearrangement joins TRBV29-1 to TRBJ1-2; D gene uncertain. Germline V gene sequence: CDR1 SQVTM, CDR2 ANQGSEA. The V gene lost 6 bases and the J gene lost 5 bases, with 16 bases spanning the gap. There are 13 residues in the CDR3. CDR3 sequence (DNA): TGCAGCGTGATTTCCGGGGAAGGGTATGGCTACACCTTC. Translation: CSVISGEGYGYTF. Supplemented by reference TRBV29-1 and TRBJ1-2, the full variable domain reads SAVISQKPSRDICQRGTSLTIQCQVDSQVTMMFWYRQQPGQSLTLIATANQGSEATYESGFVIDKFPISRPNLTFSTLTVSNMSPEDSSIYLCSVISGEGYGYTFGSGTRLTVV.

The chain has TRBV29-1 and TRBJ2-1; 8 nucleotides align to TRBD2. V shed 3 bases, J shed 5 bases, and the junction held 6 bases outside the gene matches. Germline CDR1 reads SQVTM; CDR2 reads ANQGSEA. The CDR3 consists of 14 residues. In nucleotides, the CDR3 is TGCAGCGTTGACCGGGATAGCGGGAACAATGAGCAGTTCTTC. Translation gives CSVDRDSGNNEQFF.

V gene TRBV27 combines with J gene TRBJ2-2, with D uncertain. CDR1 and CDR2 (germline): MNHEY, SMNVEV (reference sequence). V was trimmed by 6 bases and J by 7 bases, leaving 9 bases between them. This CDR3 contains 12 residues. The CDR3 here is CASSILGGELFF. The DNA of the CDR3 is TGTGCCAGCAGCATCCTCGGCGGGGAGCTGTTTTTT.

J is TRBJ1-4 and V is TRBV30; 9 nucleotides agree with TRBD1. The J segment lost 8 bases and the V segment lost 4 bases, leaving 8 bases of the junction unmatched. CDR1 GTSNPN and CDR2 SVGIG come from the germline V gene (reference sequence). This CDR3 contains 14 residues. The DNA for the CDR3 is TGTGCCTGGAATGCGGCCGGGACAGGGGAAAAACTGTTTTTT. Protein: CAWNAAGTGEKLFF.

The chain joins TRBV19 to TRBJ2-5, with D possibly TRBD1 on 6 matching bases. Germline loops: CDR1 LNHDA, CDR2 SQIVND (reference sequence). The V and J ends lost 3 bases and 4 bases respectively, with 18 bases between them. The CDR3 length is 16 residues. The CDR3 is CASSIGGRGVRETQYF. CDR3 bases: TGTGCCAGTAGTATCGGTGGCAGGGGAGTGAGAGAGACCCAGTACTTC.

The V call is TRBV27, the J call TRBJ2-5; TRBD2 aligns across 7 bases. The V and J ends lost 5 bases and 0 bases, in that order; junction bases with no gene match: 6. The CDR3 loop spans 15 amino acids. Germline CDR1 is MNHEY and CDR2 is SMNVEV (reference sequence). The CDR3 spells CASSLWGGDQETQYF. The CDR3 DNA reads TGTGCCAGCAGTCTATGGGGGGGAGACCAAGAGACCCAGTACTTC.

CDR3 residues: CASSQDGGWDTEAFF. In DNA form, the CDR3 reads TGCGCCAGCAGCCAAGATGGGGGGTGGGACACTGAAGCTTTCTTT. The chain links TRBV4-3 to TRBJ1-1; D might be TRBD1 (5 bases). The V gene's germline CDR1 is LGHNA and CDR2 YSLEER. The V and J ends lost 0 bases and 3 bases respectively, with 11 bases between them. CDR3 length equals 15 residues.

The chain employs TRBV15 and TRBJ1-2, with D possibly being TRBD1 (5 bases). Germline loops: CDR1 LNHNV, CDR2 YYDKDF (reference sequence). This CDR3 is 13 amino acids long. Trimming left V 0 bases short and J 4 bases short, with 6 bases between. The CDR3 region is CATSREQAYGYTF. As DNA, the CDR3 is TGTGCCACCAGCAGAGAACAGGCCTATGGCTACACCTTC.

This clone was found a few times. The rearrangement links TRBV7-2 to TRBJ1-2, with TRBD1 matching over 7 bases. V lost 3 bases, J lost 3 bases, and 4 bases stayed unmatched. This CDR3 comprises 14 residues. CDR1 SGHTA and CDR2 FQGNSA come from the germline V gene. This CDR3 is CASSLDGTDYGYTF. In nucleotides, the CDR3 is TGTGCCAGCAGCTTGGACGGGACAGACTATGGCTACACCTTC.

This clone is termed medium-sized. V and J are TRBV14 and TRBJ2-1; 9 nucleotides match TRBD1. The germline V gene encodes CDR1 SGHDN and CDR2 FVKESK. The V gene end was trimmed by 2 bases and the J gene end by 5 bases; junction bases not matched to a gene: 7. The CDR3 runs 16 residues. The CDR3 reads CASSQIPGQGDNEQFF. Written as DNA, the CDR3 is TGTGCCAGCAGCCAAATACCGGGACAGGGTGACAATGAGCAGTTCTTC. Full variable domain (missing parts from reference TRBV14 and TRBJ2-1): EAGVTQFPSHSVIEKGQTVTLRCDPISGHDNLYWYRRVMGKEIKFLLHFVKESKQDESGMPNNRFLAERTGGTYSTLKVQPAELEDSGVYFCASSQIPGQGDNEQFFGPGTRLTVL.

V is TRBV9 and J is TRBJ2-3; 10 nucleotides agree with TRBD1. V dropped 3 bases and J dropped 4; count of bases not matched to a gene: 8. The CDR3 has 16 residues. CDR1 SGDLS and CDR2 YYNGEE come from the germline V gene. The chain's CDR3 is CASSGLGTGDADTQYF. The CDR3, as DNA: TGTGCCAGCAGCGGATTGGGGACAGGGGATGCAGATACGCAGTATTTT.

V gene TRBV7-3 combines with J gene TRBJ2-3; D possibly corresponds to TRBD1 (5 bases). The V and J ends lost 5 bases and 1 base respectively, with 13 bases between them. CDR1 and CDR2 from the germline V gene are SGHTA and FQGTGA. CDR3 length equals 15 residues. The CDR3 DNA reads as TGTGCCAGCAGCGGGGCCCCCATAGGCACAGATACGCAGTATTTT. It translates to CASSGAPIGTDTQYF.

V is TRBV7-9 and J is TRBJ2-7, with TRBD2 matching over 10 bases. The germline V gene has CDR1 SEHNR and CDR2 FQNEAQ (reference sequence). Trimming removed 5 bases from V and 4 bases from J; junction bases left unmatched: 11. The CDR3 runs to 16 residues. Written as DNA, the CDR3 is TGTGCCAGCAGCCGCCAGCGGGGGGGGAAACCTTACGAGCAGTACTTC. It specifies CASSRQRGGKPYEQYF.

Details on this clone: Mismatch with germline at one junction end may stem from a read error. The same CDR3 is also encoded by other DNA sequences in this sample. This chain links TRBV30 with TRBJ1-6; weak D call: TRBD1 (6 bases). This CDR3 is 13 amino acids long. Germline V gene sequence: CDR1 GTSNPN, CDR2 SVGIG (reference sequence). In DNA form, the CDR3 reads TGTGCCTGGAGAGGACAGCATAATTCCCCCCTCCACTTT. This encodes CAWRGQHNSPLHF.

The chain links TRBV7-6 to TRBJ2-7; TRBD1 aligns across 7 bases. This CDR3 is 16 amino acids long. The V gene end was trimmed by 2 bases and the J gene end by 6 bases; junction bases not matched to a gene: 13. CDR1 SGHVS and CDR2 FNYEAQ come from the germline V gene. The CDR3 region has the DNA TGTGCCAGCAGCTTATATTATGAGGGGGCGTTAGCCGAGCAGTACTTC. It is translated as CASSLYYEGALAEQYF.

This clone was detected only a few times. This chain joins TRBV29-1 and TRBJ1-4; no reliable D call. Germline V CDR1 and CDR2: SQVTM, ANQGSEA. The CDR3 consists of 11 residues. V lost 4 bases and J lost 16, with 16 bases in between. The CDR3, as DNA: TGCAGCGTTGCTTATTCGGGAGGATGGTTTTTT. It encodes CSVAYSGGWFF.

This chain uses TRBV9 with TRBJ2-3; D perhaps matches TRBD1 (6 bases). CDR3 length equals 15 residues. Looked up from germline, CDR1 is SGDLS and CDR2 is YYNGEE. V dropped 3 bases and J dropped 2 bases, with 13 bases sitting between them. DNA for the CDR3: TGTGCCAGCAGCGGAGTTGGGGGCAACACAGATACGCAGTATTTT. Translating it yields CASSGVGGNTDTQYF.

V gene TRBV15 combines with J gene TRBJ1-2; TRBD1 is a possible D gene (5 bases). The CDR3 has 15 residues. Germline V gene sequence: CDR1 LNHNV, CDR2 YYDKDF (reference sequence). V lost 3 bases to trimming and J lost 1 base, with 12 bases between them. The CDR3 loop is CATSRPGTNNYGYTF. CDR3 nucleotides: TGTGCCACCAGCAGGCCCGGGACTAATAACTATGGCTACACCTTC.

J is TRBJ2-7 and V is TRBV4-3; 13 bases are shared with TRBD2. Looked up from germline, CDR1 is LGHNA and CDR2 is YSLEER. The CDR3 totals 18 residues. V trimming: 0 bases; J trimming: 3 bases; junction bases outside the gene matches: 8. The CDR3 DNA reads as TGCGCCAGCAGCCAAGATCAATTAGGACTAGCGGGAGTCTACGAGCAGTACTTC. Translating gives CASSQDQLGLAGVYEQYF.

The chain employs TRBV7-2 and TRBJ1-3; D is ambiguous. This CDR3 region has 16 residues. Trimming took 0 bases from V and 3 from J, leaving 12 bases between them. Germline V gene sequence: CDR1 SGHTA, CDR2 FQGNSA. As DNA, the CDR3 is TGTGCCAGCAGCTTAGCTTACCAAACAAGTGGAAACACCATATATTTT. This translates into CASSLAYQTSGNTIYF.

This clone has a single count. The chain is built from TRBV25-1 and TRBJ1-4; D is undetermined. Trimming left V 7 bases short and J 0 bases short, with 3 bases between. Germline assignment: CDR1 MGHDK and CDR2 SYGVNS. The CDR3 is made up of 12 amino acids. CDR3 protein: CASTTTNEKLFF. CDR3 in DNA: TGTGCCAGCACCACAACTAATGAAAAACTGTTTTTT. Full variable domain (remainder filled in from reference TRBV25-1 and TRBJ1-4): EADIYQTPRYLVIGTGKKITLECSQTMGHDKMYWYQQDPGMELHLIHYSYGVNSTEKGDLSSESTVSRIRTEHFPLTLESARPSHTSQYLCASTTTNEKLFFGSGTQLSVL.

The chain combines TRBV28 with TRBJ1-1; no clear D gene. CDR1 and CDR2 from the germline V gene are MDHEN and SYDVKM. The CDR3 is 12 amino acids. The germline V and J ends were trimmed by 5 bases and 9 bases, with 13 bases remaining between them. CDR3 in DNA: TGTGCCAGCAGTGTGCCCCTGGGCCAAGCTTTCTTT. As protein: CASSVPLGQAFF.

The chain has TRBV4-3 and TRBJ2-1; no firm D call. Deletions cut 0 bases from V and 7 bases from J, with 4 bases between. This CDR3 region has 12 residues. The germline V gene encodes CDR1 LGHNA and CDR2 YSLEER. This chain's CDR3 is CASSQDINEQFF. In DNA, the CDR3 is TGCGCCAGCAGCCAAGATATAAATGAGCAGTTCTTC.